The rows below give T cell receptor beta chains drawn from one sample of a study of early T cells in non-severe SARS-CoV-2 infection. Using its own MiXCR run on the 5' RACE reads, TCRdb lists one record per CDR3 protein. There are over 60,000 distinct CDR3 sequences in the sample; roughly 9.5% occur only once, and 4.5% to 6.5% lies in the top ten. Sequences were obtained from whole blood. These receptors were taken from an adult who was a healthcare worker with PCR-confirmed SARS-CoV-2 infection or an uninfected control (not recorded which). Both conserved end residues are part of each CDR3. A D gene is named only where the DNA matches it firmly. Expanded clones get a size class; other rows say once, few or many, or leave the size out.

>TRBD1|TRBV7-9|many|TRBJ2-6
TGTGCCAGCAGCTCCTTGGACAGGATGGTGGCCCTGACTTTC
CASSSLDRMVALTF
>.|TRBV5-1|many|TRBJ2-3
TGCGCCAGCAGCCCCGGTCCAGATACGCAGTATTTT
CASSPGPDTQYF
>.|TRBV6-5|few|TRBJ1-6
TGTGCCAGCAGTTACGGGGCAGCGAGCTCCTATAATTCACCCCTCCACTTT
CASSYGAASSYNSPLHF
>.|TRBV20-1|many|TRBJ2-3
TGCAGTGCGAGGGGTGGGGGCTGGAATACGCAGTATTTT
CSARGGGWNTQYF
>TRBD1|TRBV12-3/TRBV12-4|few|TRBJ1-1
TGTGCCAGCAGTTGGGGGACAGGGGGTAAAGTGAACACTGAAGCTTTCTTT
CASSWGTGGKVNTEAFF
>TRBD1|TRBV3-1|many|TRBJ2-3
TGTGCCAGCAGCCTCGGACAGGGGGCAGGGGATACGCAGTATTTT
CASSLGQGAGDTQYF
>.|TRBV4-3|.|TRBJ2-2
TGCGCCAGCAGCAGGAAGGGGGTTTCGAACACCGGGGAGCTGTTTTTT
CASSRKGVSNTGELFF
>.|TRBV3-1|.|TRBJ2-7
TGTGCCAGCAGCCAAATCTACGAGCAGTACTTC
CASSQIYEQYF
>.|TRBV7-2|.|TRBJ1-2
TGTGCCAGCAGCGTCGCCGGGTCCAACCCCTATGGCTACACCTTC
CASSVAGSNPYGYTF
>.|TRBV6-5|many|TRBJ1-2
TGTGCCAGCAGTTACGGACTTGGCAGTTATGGCTACACCTTC
CASSYGLGSYGYTF
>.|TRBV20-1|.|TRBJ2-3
TGCAGTGCTAGAGGAGGACAGAGAGGCACAGATACGCAGTATTTT
CSARGGQRGTDTQYF
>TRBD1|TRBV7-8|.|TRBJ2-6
TGTGCCAGCAGCTCGGGACAGGGTAACTCCGGGGCCAACGTCCTGACTTTC
CASSSGQGNSGANVLTF
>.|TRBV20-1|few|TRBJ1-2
TGCAGTGCTAGTTCCGGGGTTATTGATGGCTACACCTTC
CSASSGVIDGYTF
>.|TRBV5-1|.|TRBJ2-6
TGCGCCAGCAGCTTGAGGGAACAGACTGGGGCCAACGTCCTGACTTTC
CASSLREQTGANVLTF
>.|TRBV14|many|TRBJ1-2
TGTGCCAGCAGCCACGTTCCCCGAATTGGCTACACCTTC
CASSHVPRIGYTF
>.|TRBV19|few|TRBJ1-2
TGTGCCAGTAGTATCGGCAGAGTCCTCTATGGCTACACCTTC
CASSIGRVLYGYTF
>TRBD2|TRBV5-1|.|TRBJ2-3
TGCGCCAGCAGCTTCGCGGGGGGCCGTGGCACAGATACGCAGTATTTT
CASSFAGGRGTDTQYF
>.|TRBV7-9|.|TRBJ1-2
TGTGCCAGCAGCTTAGCTGGCAGAGAAAACTATGGCTACACCTTC
CASSLAGRENYGYTF
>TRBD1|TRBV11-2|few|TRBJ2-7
TGTGCCAGCAGCCTTGGACAGGTCCCCTCCTACGAGCAGTACTTC
CASSLGQVPSYEQYF
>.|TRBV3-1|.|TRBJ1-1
TGTGCCAGCAGCCACCAGGCGCCCAGGAACACTGAAGCTTTCTTT
CASSHQAPRNTEAFF
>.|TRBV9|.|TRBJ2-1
TGTGCCAGCAGCGTAGGCGGGGGCCAGAGCTCCTACAATGAGCAGTTCTTC
CASSVGGGQSSYNEQFF
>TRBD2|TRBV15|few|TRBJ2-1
TGTGCCACCAGCAGAGATTCCCCTCGACTAGCGGGAGGACTTTTCAATGAGCAGTTCTTC
CATSRDSPRLAGGLFNEQFF
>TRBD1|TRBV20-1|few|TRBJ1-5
TGCAGTGCTGGACAGGGAAATCAGCCCCAGCATTTT
CSAGQGNQPQHF
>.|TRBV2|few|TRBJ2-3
TGTGCCAGCAGCCCGACAGCTTCGATCACAGATACGCAGTATTTT
CASSPTASITDTQYF
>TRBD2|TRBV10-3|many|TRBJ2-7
TGTGCCATCAGTGAGGGACTAGCAAGCTCCTACGAGCAGTACTTC
CAISEGLASSYEQYF
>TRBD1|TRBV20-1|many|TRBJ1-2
TGCAGTGCTAGTGTCCTGACAGGGAACTATGGCTACACCTTC
CSASVLTGNYGYTF
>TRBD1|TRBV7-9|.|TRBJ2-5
TGTGCCACGACCGGGACAGGGGGAGAGACCCAGTACTTC
CATTGTGGETQYF
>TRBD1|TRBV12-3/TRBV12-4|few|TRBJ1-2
TGTGCCAGCAGCTCCGGACAGGGCCCTTATGGCTACACCTTC
CASSSGQGPYGYTF
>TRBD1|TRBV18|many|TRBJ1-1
TGTGCCAGCTCAATTAACCGGGACAGTGAAGCTTTCTTT
CASSINRDSEAFF
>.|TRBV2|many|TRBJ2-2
TGTGCCAGCAGGCTAAGCCGGGAGACCGGGGAGCTGTTTTTT
CASRLSRETGELFF
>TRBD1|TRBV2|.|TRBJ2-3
TGTGCCAGCAGTGTATGGCCGGGACAGGAAATAGATACGCAGTATTTT
CASSVWPGQEIDTQYF